One sample yielded the 14 T cell receptor beta chains listed below, sequenced in a study of neurological immune-mediated disorders. TCRdb re-derived calls from the 5' RACE reads in MiXCR, one entry per CDR3 protein. In the table there are roughly 75,000 distinct CDR3 sequences, 2.5% to 3% of which are singletons. Sequencing was performed on PBMCs. The receptors derive from a woman in her twenties or thirties with multiple sclerosis.

In its sample, this clonotype was seen many times. V is TRBV5-1 and J is TRBJ2-6; D is ambiguous. Per the germline V gene, CDR1 is SGHRS and CDR2 is YFSETQ. V lost 7 bases, J lost 2 bases, and 13 bases lay in between. This CDR3 has 15 amino acids. CDR3 DNA sequence: TGCGCCAGCGGTAACATCGGCCCTGGGGCCAACGTCCTGACTTTC. Protein product: CASGNIGPGANVLTF. The complete variable domain, with remaining parts taken from reference TRBV5-1 and TRBJ2-6, reads KAGVTQTPRYLIKTRGQQVTLSCSPISGHRSVSWYQQTPGQGLQFLFEYFSETQRNKGNFPGRFSGRQFSNSRSEMNVSTLELGDSALYLCASGNIGPGANVLTFGAGSRLTVL.

This clonotype was detected many times. CDR3 sequence reads: CASSRTGSRYNEQFF. The DNA of the CDR3 is TGTGCCAGCAGTCGCACAGGGAGTAGGTACAATGAGCAGTTCTTC. V gene TRBV6-2 or TRBV6-3 combines with J gene TRBJ2-1; TRBD1 is a possible D gene (6 bases). The CDR3 covers 15 residues. Trimming took off 5 bases at V and 4 bases at J, with 15 bases between the two ends. Germline loops: CDR1 MNHEY, CDR2 SVGEGT.

Ten or more counts support this clonotype. This chain uses TRBV5-1 with TRBJ1-6, with TRBD1 identical over 8 bases. Germline trimming cut 8 bases from V and 3 bases from J; bases unmatched to any gene: 7. Looked up from germline, CDR1 is SGHRS and CDR2 is YFSETQ. The CDR3 spans 15 residues. CDR3 DNA sequence: TGCGCCAGTCGGACAGGGATGAGCTATAATTCACCCCTCCACTTT. Its translation is CASRTGMSYNSPLHF.

This clonotype was seen many times. This chain links TRBV19 with TRBJ2-5; D may be TRBD1 (6 bases). The germline V gene has CDR1 LNHDA and CDR2 SQIVND (reference sequence). V lost 6 bases to trimming and J lost 5 bases, with 19 bases between them. The CDR3 covers 15 residues. DNA for the CDR3: TGTGCCAGTAGCCCCCGGACAGCGCGGATGGAGACCCAGTACTTC. Protein sequence: CASSPRTARMETQYF.

This clonotype was seen ten or more times. The chain has TRBV7-9 and TRBJ1-2, with D tentatively TRBD1 (5 bases). The CDR3 loop spans 12 amino acids. CDR1 and CDR2 (germline): SEHNR, FQNEAQ (reference sequence). With 4 bases removed from V and 5 bases from J, the gap between germline ends came to 8 bases. Here the CDR3 DNA reads TGTGCCAGCAGCTCCCAGGGTTATGGCTACACCTTC. Its translation: CASSSQGYGYTF.

In its sample, this clonotype was seen many times. This chain joins TRBV29-1 and TRBJ1-1; maybe TRBD1 (6 bases). The V end lost 8 bases, the J end lost 1 base, and 11 bases lay between the germline ends. The germline gives CDR1 SQVTM, CDR2 ANQGSEA. CDR3 length: 12 amino acids. The CDR3 region is CSSDRQNTEAFF. The CDR3 nucleotides are TGCAGCTCAGACAGGCAGAACACTGAAGCTTTCTTT. Full variable domain (missing parts from reference TRBV29-1 and TRBJ1-1): SAVISQKPSRDICQRGTSLTIQCQVDSQVTMMFWYRQQPGQSLTLIATANQGSEATYESGFVIDKFPISRPNLTFSTLTVSNMSPEDSSIYLCSSDRQNTEAFFGQGTRLTVV.

The table lists this clonotype with many counts. CDR3 protein: CASSPWRTTYEQYF. The CDR3 coding sequence is TGTGCCAGCAGCCCTTGGCGGACGACCTACGAGCAGTACTTC. The chain uses TRBV11-2 and TRBJ2-7; no firm D call. Germline V gene lookup returns CDR1 SGHAT and CDR2 FQNNGV. The CDR3 has 14 residues. V was pared by 5 bases and J by 2 bases, with 13 bases between. The complete variable domain, with remaining parts taken from reference TRBV11-2 and TRBJ2-7, reads EAGVAQSPRYKIIEKRQSVAFWCNPISGHATLYWYQQILGQGPKLLIQFQNNGVVDDSQLPKDRFSAERLKGVDSTLKIQPAKLEDSAVYLCASSPWRTTYEQYFGPGTRLTVT.

This clonotype was found many times. This rearrangement joins TRBV20-1 to TRBJ1-1, with D perhaps matching TRBD1 (6 bases). The germline V and J ends were trimmed by 6 bases and 4 bases, with 15 bases remaining between them. CDR1 and CDR2 (germline): DFQATT, SNEGSKA (reference sequence). The CDR3 covers 13 residues. CDR3 DNA: TGCAGTGCGCAACGAAACAGGGTCACTGAAGCTTTCTTT. This codes for CSAQRNRVTEAFF.

This clonotype was observed once. For the CDR3, the DNA is TGCAGCGTTGGAACAGGCCCTAACTATGGCTACACCTTC. Protein: CSVGTGPNYGYTF. The chain employs TRBV29-1 and TRBJ1-2; D possibly corresponds to TRBD1 (5 bases). V shed 4 bases and J shed 0 bases, with 9 bases lying between them. Germline loops: CDR1 SQVTM, CDR2 ANQGSEA. The CDR3 is 13 residues long.

This clonotype came up many times. The CDR3 loop reads CSASGTASYEQYF. CDR3 sequence (DNA): TGCAGTGCCAGTGGGACTGCATCCTACGAGCAGTACTTC. V usage is TRBV20-1 and J usage is TRBJ2-7, with D maybe TRBD2 (6 bases). Germline lookup yields CDR1 DFQATT and CDR2 SNEGSKA (reference sequence). The ends were cut back, 6 bases at V and 1 base at J, with 13 bases in the middle. The CDR3 contains 13 residues.

In this sample, this clonotype turned up many times. In DNA form, the CDR3 reads TGTGCCAGCAGCTCCGGGACACCTCGCAACATTCAGTACTTC. Its translation: CASSSGTPRNIQYF. The chain is built from TRBV7-2 and TRBJ2-4, with D perhaps matching TRBD1 (6 bases). Per the germline V gene, CDR1 is SGHTA and CDR2 is FQGNSA. The germline V and J ends were trimmed by 4 bases and 7 bases, with 14 bases remaining between them. CDR3 length: 14 residues.

This clonotype came up many times. This chain uses TRBV15 with TRBJ2-5, with a tentative D call TRBD2 (6 bases). This CDR3 is 16 amino acids long. The germline CDR1 and CDR2 sequences are LNHNV and YYDKDF (reference sequence). The V and J ends lost 5 bases and 5 bases respectively, with 21 bases between them. This CDR3 reads CATSGAGLTGSETQYF. The DNA of the CDR3 is TGTGCCACCAGCGGGGCGGGACTTACCGGCTCGGAGACCCAGTACTTC.

The sample holds many counts of this clonotype. This chain links TRBV18 with TRBJ1-2, with 8 bases fitting TRBD1. The germline gives CDR1 KGHSH, CDR2 LQKENI. V trimming: 2 bases; J trimming: 6 bases; junction bases outside the gene matches: 8. The CDR3 loop spans 15 amino acids. The CDR3 DNA reads as TGTGCCAGCTCACCAAACTTACAACAGGGGGATGGCTACACCTTC. It encodes CASSPNLQQGDGYTF.

This clonotype has at least ten counts. The chain recombines TRBV27 with TRBJ1-1; D gene uncertain. CDR3 length: 13 amino acids. V gave up 1 base and J gave up 3 bases, with 6 bases separating them. Per germline, CDR1 MNHEY and CDR2 SMNVEV (reference sequence). The CDR3: CASSLFPYTEAFF. The CDR3 coding sequence is TGTGCCAGCAGTTTATTCCCGTACACTGAAGCTTTCTTT.